The clone carrying this TCR beta chain was counted at least ten times. TCRdb analysed the 5' RACE reads with MiXCR anew, one entry per CDR3 protein. The data show 150,000 to 200,000 distinct CDR3 sequences, around a tenth seen once. The sample is drawn from a study of CD8 T cells in ankylosing spondylitis. The CDR3 has 13 residues. The V gene lost 9 bases and the J gene lost 3 bases, with 13 bases spanning the gap. CDR1 MDHEN and CDR2 SYDVKM come from the germline V gene. This TCR was sampled from a male donor with ankylosing spondylitis or in good health (not recorded which). The chain employs TRBV28 and TRBJ2-3; TRBD1 might be the D (5 bases). The sequencing input was blood, either unsorted or a sorted T cell fraction (not recorded which). CDR3 coding DNA: TGTGCCAGTTCTGGGAAGGGGACAGATACGCAGTATTTT. Amino acids: CASSGKGTDTQYF.